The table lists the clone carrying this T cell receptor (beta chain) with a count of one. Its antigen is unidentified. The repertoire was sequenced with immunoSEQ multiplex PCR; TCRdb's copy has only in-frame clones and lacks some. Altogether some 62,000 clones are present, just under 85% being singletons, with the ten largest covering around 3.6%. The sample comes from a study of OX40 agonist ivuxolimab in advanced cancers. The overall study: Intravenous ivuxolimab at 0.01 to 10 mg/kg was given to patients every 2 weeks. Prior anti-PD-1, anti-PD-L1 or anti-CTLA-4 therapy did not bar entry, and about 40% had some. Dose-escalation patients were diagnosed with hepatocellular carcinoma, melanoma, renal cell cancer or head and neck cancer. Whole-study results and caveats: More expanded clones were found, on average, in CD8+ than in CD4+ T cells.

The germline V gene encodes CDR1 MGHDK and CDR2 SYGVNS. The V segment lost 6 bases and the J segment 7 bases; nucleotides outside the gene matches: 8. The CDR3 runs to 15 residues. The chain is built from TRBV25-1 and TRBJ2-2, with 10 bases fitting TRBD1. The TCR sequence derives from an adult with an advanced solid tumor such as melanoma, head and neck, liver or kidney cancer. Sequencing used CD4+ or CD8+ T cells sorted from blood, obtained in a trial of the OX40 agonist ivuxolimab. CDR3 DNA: TGTGCCAGCAGGGCAGACAGGGGGCCATACGGGGAGCTGTTTTTT. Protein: CASRADRGPYGELFF.